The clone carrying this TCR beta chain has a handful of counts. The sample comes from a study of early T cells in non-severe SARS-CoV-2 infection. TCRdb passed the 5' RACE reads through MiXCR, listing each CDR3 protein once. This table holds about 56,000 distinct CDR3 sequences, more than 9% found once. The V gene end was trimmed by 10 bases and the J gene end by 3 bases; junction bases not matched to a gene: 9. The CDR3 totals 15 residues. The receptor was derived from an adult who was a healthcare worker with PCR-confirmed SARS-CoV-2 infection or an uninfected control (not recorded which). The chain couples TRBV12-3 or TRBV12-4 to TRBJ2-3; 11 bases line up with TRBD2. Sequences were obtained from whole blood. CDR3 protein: CATRPLAGGTDTQYF. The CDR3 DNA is TGTGCCACCAGACCTCTAGCGGGAGGTACAGATACGCAGTATTTT.